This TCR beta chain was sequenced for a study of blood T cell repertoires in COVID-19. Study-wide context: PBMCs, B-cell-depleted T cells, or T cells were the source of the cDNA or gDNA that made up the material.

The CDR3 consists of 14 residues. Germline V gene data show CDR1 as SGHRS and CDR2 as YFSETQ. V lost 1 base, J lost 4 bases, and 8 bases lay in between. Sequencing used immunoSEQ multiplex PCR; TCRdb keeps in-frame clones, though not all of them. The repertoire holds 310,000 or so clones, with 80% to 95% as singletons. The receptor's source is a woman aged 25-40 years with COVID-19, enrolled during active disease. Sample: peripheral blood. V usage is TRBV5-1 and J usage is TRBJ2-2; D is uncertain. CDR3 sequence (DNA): TGCGCCAGCAGCTTGTACCCGGGCACCGGGGAGCTGTTTTTT. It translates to CASSLYPGTGELFF.